Presented here are 11 T cell receptor beta chains from one specimen sequenced in a study of beta chain features in type 1 diabetes. The study reverse transcribed the entire isolated RNA, so it sequenced expressed TCRB transcripts. The protocol was immunoSEQ multiplex PCR, while the TCRdb copy is restricted to in-frame clones and leaves out a portion. The repertoire holds 300,000 to 400,000 clones, with 8% as singletons. The source material was central memory CD4+ T cells from blood. The receptors shown here come from a woman aged 18-29 years in good health.

The CDR3 spells CASSLFASWGGELFF. CDR3 DNA: TGTGCCAGCAGTTTATTTGCGTCTTGGGGAGGGGAGCTGTTTTTT. The V gene is TRBV28, the J gene TRBJ2-2; D remains ambiguous. CDR1 MDHEN and CDR2 SYDVKM come from the germline V gene. The germline V and J ends were trimmed by 1 base and 8 bases, with 14 bases remaining between them. The CDR3 is 15 residues long.

This chain uses TRBV10-3 with TRBJ2-5, with 8 bases lining up with TRBD1. V shed 5 bases, J shed 3 bases, and the junction held 2 bases outside the gene matches. This CDR3 region has 13 residues. Germline assignment: CDR1 ENHRY and CDR2 SYGVKD. This CDR3 reads CAISLTGEETQYF. DNA for the CDR3: TGTGCCATCAGTCTGACAGGGGAAGAGACCCAGTACTTC.

This clone was seen a few times. The chain has TRBV7-2 and TRBJ2-5, with 11 positions matching TRBD1. Germline lookup yields CDR1 SGHTA and CDR2 FQGNSA. Trimming at V came to 1 base and at J to 2 bases, leaving 3 bases not matched to a gene. This CDR3 comprises 16 residues. The CDR3 reads CASSLVWDRGQETQYF. Written as DNA, the CDR3 is TGTGCCAGCAGCTTAGTTTGGGACAGGGGGCAAGAGACCCAGTACTTC.

The chain employs TRBV2 and TRBJ2-7; D unresolved. Trimming pared 5 bases from V and 1 base from J, leaving 9 bases between. Germline CDR1 SNHLY, CDR2 FYNNEI. This CDR3 spans 13 amino acids. The CDR3 DNA is TGTGCCAGCAGTTATGGATCTTCCTACGAGCAGTACTTC. Residues: CASSYGSSYEQYF. The variable domain in full, completed from reference TRBV2 and TRBJ2-7, reads EPEVTQTPSHQVTQMGQEVILRCVPISNHLYFYWYRQILGQKVEFLVSFYNNEISEKSEIFDDQFSVERPDGSNFTLKIRSTKLEDSAMYFCASSYGSSYEQYFGPGTRLTVT.

The gene calls are TRBV18 and TRBJ2-1; 8 nucleotides align to TRBD2. V shed 3 bases and J 8 bases; nucleotides not matched to a gene: 6. The germline V gene encodes CDR1 KGHSH and CDR2 LQKENI. The CDR3 sequence is 14 residues long. CDR3 sequence (DNA): TGTGCCAGCTCACCTGGCTTCGGGGGGGATGAGCAGTTCTTC. This gives the protein CASSPGFGGDEQFF.

This sequence joins TRBV6-6 and TRBJ2-5; D gene unclear. There are 15 residues in the CDR3. Trimming shortened V by 6 bases and J by 2 bases, and 16 bases separated the two germline ends. The germline V gene encodes CDR1 MNHNY and CDR2 SVGAGI (reference sequence). CDR3 nucleotides: TGTGCCAGCAGGCCCCCGACCGTGGGGCAAGAGACCCAGTACTTC. The encoded protein is CASRPPTVGQETQYF.

There are a few counts of this clone. The chain couples TRBV4-3 to TRBJ2-5; D is unclear. The CDR3 runs to 13 residues. Trimming took off 2 bases at V and 3 bases at J, with 7 bases between the two ends. Germline V gene lookup returns CDR1 LGHNA and CDR2 YSLEER. The CDR3 spells CASSQSIEETQYF. The CDR3 coding sequence is TGCGCCAGCAGCCAATCGATAGAAGAGACCCAGTACTTC.

This clone was counted between two and nine times. The chain employs TRBV4-1 and TRBJ2-7; weak D call: TRBD1 (5 bases). The V end was cut by 0 bases, the J end by 3 bases, with 9 bases between. This CDR3 is built from 14 residues. CDR1 and CDR2 (germline): MGHRA, YSYEKL. The CDR3 loop is CASSQEPRGYEQYF. CDR3 nucleotide sequence: TGCGCCAGCAGCCAAGAACCTAGGGGCTACGAGCAGTACTTC.

This clone was found many times. J is TRBJ2-1 and V is TRBV27; no definite D call. The V and J ends lost 2 bases and 0 bases respectively, with 8 bases between them. Germline CDR1 is MNHEY and CDR2 is SMNVEV (reference sequence). The CDR3 is 15 amino acids. As DNA, the CDR3 is TGTGCCAGCAGTTTAAGGCTAAGCTCCTACAATGAGCAGTTCTTC. Its translation: CASSLRLSSYNEQFF.

The chain is built from TRBV18 and TRBJ2-1; no reliable D call. The CDR3 totals 12 residues. V was trimmed by 2 bases and J by 5 bases, leaving 4 bases between them. The germline V gene encodes CDR1 KGHSH and CDR2 LQKENI. The CDR3 is CASSPNHNEQFF. The CDR3 DNA reads TGTGCCAGCTCACCAAACCACAATGAGCAGTTCTTC.

This sequence joins TRBV14 and TRBJ1-5; D gene unclear. V was trimmed by 4 bases and J by 4 bases, leaving 8 bases between them. Germline V gene sequence: CDR1 SGHDN, CDR2 FVKESK. The CDR3 sequence is 13 residues long. The CDR3 bases are TGTGCCAGCAGCCCATCCCGAAATCAGCCCCAGCATTTT. Translating gives CASSPSRNQPQHF.